This T cell receptor (beta chain) was recorded in a study of OX40 agonist ivuxolimab in advanced cancers. Some clones are missing from TCRdb's copy, which holds only in-frame ones; the method was immunoSEQ multiplex PCR. Of 40,000 to 50,000 clones listed, about 89% are singletons. The CDR3 totals 17 residues. V was shortened by 2 bases and J by 5 bases, with 20 bases between the two germline ends. The germline V gene encodes CDR1 SGDLS and CDR2 YYNGEE. The TCR comes from an adult with an advanced solid tumor such as melanoma, head and neck, liver or kidney cancer. This sequence joins TRBV9 and TRBJ1-5; D is possibly TRBD1 (5 bases). Specimen: CD4+ or CD8+ T cells sorted from blood, collected in a trial of the OX40 agonist ivuxolimab. Here the CDR3 reads CASSVWDPADGDQPQHF. CDR3 sequence (DNA): TGTGCCAGCAGCGTCTGGGACCCGGCCGATGGCGATCAGCCCCAGCATTTT.